This T cell receptor beta chain was identified during a study of response to subunit inactivated influenza vaccine. General observations from the study: It was the authors' suggestion that each seasonal influenza vaccination recruits few new T cells.

This clonotype appeared many times. Its cognate antigen is unknown. CDR3 length: 12 amino acids. Per germline, CDR1 SQVTM and CDR2 ANQGSEA. Trimming pared 4 bases from V and 3 bases from J, leaving 7 bases between. TCRdb re-called the RT-PCR reads through MiXCR, storing one row per CDR3 protein. The data show fewer than 400,000 distinct CDR3 sequences, about a fifth seen once. The rearrangement links TRBV29-1 to TRBJ1-5, with a weak D call TRBD1 (6 bases). This sequence was found in a man between 45 and 75 years old who received an inactivated influenza vaccine. Material: PBMCs from blood, obtained approximately 22 months after vaccination. DNA of the CDR3: TGCAGCGTTGCAGGGGCCAATCAGCCCCAGCATTTT. This gives the protein CSVAGANQPQHF.